These 2 T cell receptor beta chains originate from one sample sequenced in a study of OX40 agonist ivuxolimab in advanced cancers. Some clones are missing from TCRdb's copy, which holds only in-frame ones; the method was immunoSEQ multiplex PCR. The top ten clones hold approximately 3.6% of a sample with tens of thousands of clones, about 85% of them seen once. Sequences were derived from CD4+ or CD8+ T cells sorted from blood, sampled in a trial of the OX40 agonist ivuxolimab. The receptors were gathered from an adult with an advanced solid tumor such as melanoma, head and neck, liver or kidney cancer.

There are a few counts of this clone. The rearrangement uses TRBV10-2 and TRBJ2-5; the D is unclear. In germline, CDR1 is WSHSY, CDR2 SAAADI. V lost 0 bases to trimming and J lost 5 bases, with 10 bases between them. The CDR3 totals 14 residues. CDR3 protein: CASSESPGYETQYF. The CDR3 coding sequence is TGCGCCAGCAGTGAGTCTCCCGGGTACGAGACCCAGTACTTC.

This chain joins TRBV7-3 and TRBJ2-2; 9 bases match TRBD1. Looked up from germline, CDR1 is SGHTA and CDR2 is FQGTGA. With 5 bases clipped from V and 0 bases from J, the junction kept 4 bases outside the gene matches. The CDR3 totals 16 residues. The CDR3 loop is CASSRQGVPNTGELFF. As DNA, the CDR3 is TGTGCCAGCAGCCGACAGGGGGTACCGAACACCGGGGAGCTGTTTTTT.